This T cell receptor (beta chain) was captured in a study of siplizumab effects on memory and regulatory T cells. Study-level results: Siplizumab produced a significant reduction in alloreactive sequences that were traceable to unstimulated CD4+ memory cells. Mappable alloreactive CD4+ clones were on average about 70% Treg-derived with siplizumab, approximately 30% in controls.

V lost 3 bases and J lost 8; bases outside the gene matches: 6. There are 16 residues in the CDR3. Germline V CDR1 and CDR2: SGHTA, FQGNSA. Produced via immunoSEQ multiplex PCR; TCRdb's table is partial and in-frame only. The top ten clones hold around 0.3% of a sample with over 85,000 clones, around 94% of them seen once. The count of this clone is one. The target antigen is unknown. The V gene is TRBV7-2, the J gene TRBJ2-1; 14 bases agree with TRBD2. The sequencing sample was made of non-Treg CD4+ T cells sorted from blood. The origin of this receptor is a human donor in good health. The CDR3 DNA follows: TGTGCCAGCAGCTTGACTAGCGGGAGGGCCAAGTATGAGCAGTTCTTC. Protein: CASSLTSGRAKYEQFF.